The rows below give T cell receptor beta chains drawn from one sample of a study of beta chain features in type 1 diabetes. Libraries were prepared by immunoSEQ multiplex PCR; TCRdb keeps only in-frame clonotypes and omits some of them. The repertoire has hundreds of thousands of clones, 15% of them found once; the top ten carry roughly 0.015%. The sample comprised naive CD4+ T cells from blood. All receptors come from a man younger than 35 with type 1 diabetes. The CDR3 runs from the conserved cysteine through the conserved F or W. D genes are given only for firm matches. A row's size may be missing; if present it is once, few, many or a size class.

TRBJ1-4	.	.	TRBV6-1	TGTGCCAGCAGTGAAGACAGGACTAATGAAAAACTGTTTTTT	CASSEDRTNEKLFF
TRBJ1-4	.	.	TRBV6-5	TGTGCCAGCGGCCCCGGGAAAAGGGCGGAAAAACTGTTTTTT	CASGPGKRAEKLFF
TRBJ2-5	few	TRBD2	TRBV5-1	TGCGCCAGCAGCGGGACTAGTCCTAAAGAGACCCAGTACTTC	CASSGTSPKETQYF
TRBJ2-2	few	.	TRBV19	TGTGCCACGGGGGTTCGGACCGGGGAGCTGTTTTTT	CATGVRTGELFF
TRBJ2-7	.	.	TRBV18	TGTGCCAGCTCACCACGGAGCGAGCAGTACTTC	CASSPRSEQYF
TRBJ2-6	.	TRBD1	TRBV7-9	TGTGCCAGCACCGATTCCGGGACAGGCTCTGGGGCCAACGTCCTGACTTTC	CASTDSGTGSGANVLTF
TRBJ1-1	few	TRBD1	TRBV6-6	TGTGCCAGCATTGGGACAGGGGCCCCCCCTGAAGCTTTCTTT	CASIGTGAPPEAFF
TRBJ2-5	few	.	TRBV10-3	TGTGCCATCAGTAGACAGATCCAAGAGACCCAGTACTTC	CAISRQIQETQYF
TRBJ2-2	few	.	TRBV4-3	TGCGCCAGCAGCCAGGAGAATACCTTCTCCGCGAACACCGGGGAGCTGTTTTTT	CASSQENTFSANTGELFF
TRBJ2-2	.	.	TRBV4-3	TGCGCCAGCAGCCAAGTGAACCAACCGGGTAGCGGGGAGCTGTTTTTT	CASSQVNQPGSGELFF
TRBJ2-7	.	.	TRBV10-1	TGCGCCAGCAGTGAGGGGGCCGCCTACGAGCAGTACTTC	CASSEGAAYEQYF
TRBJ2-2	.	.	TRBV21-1	TGTGCCAGCAGCGATGACAGGGGGAACACCGGGGAGCTGTTTTTT	CASSDDRGNTGELFF
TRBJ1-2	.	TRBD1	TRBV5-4	TGTGCCAGCACCCGGACAGGCAGCGGACATGGCTACACCTTC	CASTRTGSGHGYTF
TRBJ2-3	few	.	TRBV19	TGTGCCAGTAGTATCAGGATTATGGGTACGGATACGCAGTATTTT	CASSIRIMGTDTQYF
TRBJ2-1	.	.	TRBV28	TGTGCCAGCACCCCCGGGACTCGCTACAATGAGCAGTTCTTC	CASTPGTRYNEQFF